This T cell receptor beta chain is from a study of cytomegalovirus exposure and HLA in healthy donors (dated by TCRdb to the late 2010s). Study-level background: According to an earlier analysis of 450 to 650 of the donors, some 170 million T cells yielded over 100 million unique TCR beta sequences and roughly 280 Gb of sequence data. An early release covering 550 to 650 HLA-typed donors comprised roughly 300 gigabases of sequencing data and approximately 85 million unique TCR sequences. Of the approximately 400 genotyped donors, roughly 80% were placed in the genetic ancestry cluster associated with self-reported Caucasian donors. The study aimed to test whether cataloging public T cell receptors could reveal signatures of past pathogen exposure. Using immunosequencing, the study profiled T cell repertoires from fewer than 700 subjects and related those repertoires to cytomegalovirus serostatus. In addition to the first cohort of 666 subjects, a separate validation cohort of about 120 different subjects was used. The study combined high-throughput TCR immunosequencing, statistical association of individual TCRs with disease status, and machine learning to predict cytomegalovirus infection status. To study patterns of TCR occurrence, a later analysis re-analyzed previously published TCR beta repertoires from around 660 donors and added high-resolution HLA genotyping. The later analysis used no new phenotypic data to find candidate immune exposures, relying instead on TCR beta sequences and their occurrence across donors. To decide whether each TCR beta V gene segment behaved as functional or pseudogenic, an earlier analysis of approximately 600 of the donors relied on high-throughput TCR beta sequencing. Alongside the repertoire data, information on donor age, sex, ethnicity and CMV serostatus was compiled. Genome-wide SNP genotypes for about 65% of the roughly 670 donors were used in a later genetic analysis, which treated that subset as a discovery cohort. Every discovery cohort repertoire had been produced on one sequencing platform. HLA typing covered class I and class II loci at four-digit resolution. Typing coverage differed by locus: A, B, C, DRB1 and DQB1 were typed in about 620-630 donors, DQA1 in about 500, DPA1 in nearly 610, and DPB1 in 450 to 490. Because of strong linkage in the cohort, five DR-DQ haplotypes were treated as single units for association and clustering. Across 300 to 500 genotyped donors of the cohort, an average of roughly 200,000 unique TCR beta nucleotide sequences per donor were sequenced, and approximately 19% of those sequences were non-productive.

A note on this clone: Its antigen remains unidentified. Per-base qualities were not stored, and no clone one base away is much larger.

The cohort comprised 666 healthy bone marrow donors. At the time of sampling, every cohort member was nominally healthy, though immune exposures that went unrecorded were likely present. The donor tested CMV seronegative, placing the donor among the roughly 340 seronegative members of the cohort. A peripheral blood sample was collected from each donor, and TCR beta sequencing was performed on peripheral blood mononuclear cells. The Qiagen DNeasy Blood Extraction Kit was used to extract genomic DNA from the blood cell samples. Overall results and qualifications from the work: Compared with equally common non-associated chains, HLA-associated TCR beta chains in a later analysis were more clonally expanded and had lower generation probabilities. A few of the identified cytomegalovirus-associated TCR beta chains were confirmed in vitro to be specific for cytomegalovirus antigens. In a later genetic analysis, a missense DCLRE1C variant was associated with V-gene and J-gene trimming of TCR beta chains, and the association was replicated in an independent cohort. A further reported finding was that TCR beta sequences accurately predicted the HLA-A and HLA-B alleles for most subjects in the first cohort. Specific HLA alleles were associated with 16,951 TCR beta sequences at a false discovery rate of 0.05 in a later analysis. According to a later analysis, TCR association rates differed among HLA loci, with DRB1 alleles showing the most associated TCRs and HLA-C alleles showing the fewest. Most CMV-associated TCR beta chains appeared to be HLA-restricted in a later analysis, and the HLA associations seemed to be driven largely by CMV exposure. Correlated functional status among segregating V segments might reflect linkage disequilibrium, but an unknown experimental factor could not be ruled out. A cluster of highly shared sequence variants was judged likely to represent a technical artifact of the sequencing pipeline. An earlier analysis of roughly 570 of the donors showed that most TCR beta V segments appeared in productive rearrangements either about 87% or about 30% of the time, which broadly matched IMGT annotations. In both the original and validation cohorts, the classifier was reported to diagnose cytomegalovirus status with high specificity and sensitivity. Because HLA typing was missing for some donors at each locus, association tests included only the typed subset. Across donors, most TCR sequences were observed very rarely, whereas some public TCRs were present in many individuals. Roughly uniform sequencing depth across donors was assumed in presence/absence analyses, although this assumption may not hold. Some IMGT-functional V segments, including TRBV6-2 and TRBV6-3, could not be distinguished by the 87-base-pair reads and were therefore excluded. Immune exposure information for the cohort was limited to CMV serostatus. The authors suggested that the approach could potentially be generalized to other disease states and immunological phenotypes. Several of the top co-occurrence clusters appeared to be linked to parvovirus B19, influenza, CMV and Epstein-Barr virus, according to a later analysis. This cohort had only TCR beta chains sequenced, and the lack of alpha or paired-chain data limited which features could be detected. In the study, some 160 TCR beta chains were listed as associated with cytomegalovirus. The earlier analysis of almost 600 of the donors excluded 15 to 20 rarely observed V segments, including chromosome 9 orphons, because counts were too low. Assigning TCR associations to individual alleles was difficult when HLA alleles, especially DR and DQ, strongly co-occurred. Compared with the approximately 710-donor mean, donors in an Asian-associated ancestry cluster had fewer N-insertions in productive TCRs, according to a later genetic analysis.

Compared with germline, V lacks 4 bases and J lacks 1 base; bases without a gene match: 4. The CDR3 numbers 15 residues from cysteine through phenylalanine. Only the CDR3 part of the read is kept: 45 bases, read in frame from the first base. According to the germline V gene, CDR1 reads SGHTA and CDR2 reads FQGTGA. Library construction relied on the immunoSEQ multiplex PCR assay. For the multiplex PCR, a mixture combining 60 forward primers for TCR Vbeta segments and 13 reverse primers for TCR Jbeta segments was used. A multiplex PCR assay on genomic DNA amplified the CDR3 region of rearranged TCR beta genes. Amplified TCR beta libraries were sequenced as 87-base-pair reads on the Illumina HiSeq System. The source study handled its data this way. Across the 670 or so repertoires, a later analysis counted some 81 million unique TCR beta chains, approximately 10 million of which were shared by at least two donors. A nearest-neighbor algorithm error-corrected the raw reads and collapsed the reads into unique sequences, merging closely related sequences to remove PCR and sequencing errors. CDR3 sequences were aligned to IMGT reference sequences to assign V, D and J gene segments. For a sequence to be retained, a match of at least six nucleotides was required to both a V gene segment and a J gene segment. Rearrangements were classified as productive when the CDR3 lacked stop codons and remained in frame with V and J, and all other rearrangements were classified as non-productive. Following IMGT convention, CDR3 was defined as the stretch from the second conserved V-encoded cysteine up to the conserved J-encoded phenylalanine. In an earlier analysis of around 640 of the donors, sequences lacking an unambiguous match to a single V gene segment were excluded. An earlier analysis of 587 of the donors called V segments functional above 56.7% productive rearrangements and segregating when the between-donor standard deviation exceeded 5%. A statistical classification framework was built to diagnose cytomegalovirus status from the catalog of TCR beta chain sequences. V and J gene assignment, in a later analysis, came from comparing TCR nucleotide sequences with IMGT/GENE-DB human TR gene sequences. In a later analysis, CDR3 sequences and most-parsimonious VDJ recombination scenarios were assigned using the TCRdist pipeline. In a later analysis, every TCR beta chain was defined by the combination of its CDR3 amino acid sequence and its V-gene family, and reads without a unique V-gene family were dropped. As a way to deal with suspected cross-contamination and a sequencing artifact, a later analysis dropped approximately 590 nucleotide sequences that were highly shared and had low generation probability. A later analysis calculated a clonal expansion index for each public chain from normalized within-repertoire ranks of inferred template counts. Generation probabilities in a later analysis came from a VDJ recombination model fitted to out-of-frame rearrangements, and those results were checked against IGoR. A later analysis scored TCR-TCR, TCR-HLA and TCR-CMV co-occurrence with hypergeometric tests, applying a repertoire-size bias correction to TCR pairs. To estimate false discovery rates, a later analysis permuted the HLA or CMV assignments 20 times. In a later analysis, co-occurring TCRs were grouped using DBSCAN, with TCRdist sequence similarity added in when clustering inside HLA-allele-positive subsets. Co-occurrence clustering excluded repertoires with fewer than 30,000 or more than 120,000 public chains, plus five with anomalous nucleotide sharing. TCRdb's version of the immuneACCESS table is confined to in-frame rearrangements and falls short of the full clone set. An unresolved V gene accounts for under half of the shortfall where checked; the remainder is of unknown origin. From that table come the V and J calls and clone size; the DNA was used to work out D and trimming. This sample gives approximately 130,000 clones in total; around 84% of them show up just once. The ten largest clonotypes hold around 5.8% of the sample.

Specimen: PBMCs. The chain is encoded by TRBV7-3 joined to TRBJ2-5, and TRBD2 matches 9 of the central bases. The TCR originated in a woman between 35 and 50 years old in good health and CMV-seronegative. At the DNA level, the sequence is TGTGCCAGCAGCTCAATAGCGGGAGCCCAAGAGACCCAGTACTTC. Its translation reads: CASSSIAGAQETQYF.